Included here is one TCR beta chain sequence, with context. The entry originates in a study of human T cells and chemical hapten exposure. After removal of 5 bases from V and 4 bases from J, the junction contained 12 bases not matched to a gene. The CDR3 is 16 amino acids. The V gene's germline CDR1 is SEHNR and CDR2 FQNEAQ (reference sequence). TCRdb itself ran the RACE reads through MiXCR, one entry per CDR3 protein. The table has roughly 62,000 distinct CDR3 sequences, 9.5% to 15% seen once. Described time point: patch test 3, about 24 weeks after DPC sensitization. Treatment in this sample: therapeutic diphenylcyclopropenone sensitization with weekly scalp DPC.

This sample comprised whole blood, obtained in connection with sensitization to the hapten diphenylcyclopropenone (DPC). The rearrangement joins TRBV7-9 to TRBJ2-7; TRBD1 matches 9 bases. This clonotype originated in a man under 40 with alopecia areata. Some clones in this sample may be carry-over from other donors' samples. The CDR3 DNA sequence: TGTGCCAGCAGCCGTCCTGTCTCCGGGACAGGGTACGAGCAGTACTTC. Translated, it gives CASSRPVSGTGYEQYF.